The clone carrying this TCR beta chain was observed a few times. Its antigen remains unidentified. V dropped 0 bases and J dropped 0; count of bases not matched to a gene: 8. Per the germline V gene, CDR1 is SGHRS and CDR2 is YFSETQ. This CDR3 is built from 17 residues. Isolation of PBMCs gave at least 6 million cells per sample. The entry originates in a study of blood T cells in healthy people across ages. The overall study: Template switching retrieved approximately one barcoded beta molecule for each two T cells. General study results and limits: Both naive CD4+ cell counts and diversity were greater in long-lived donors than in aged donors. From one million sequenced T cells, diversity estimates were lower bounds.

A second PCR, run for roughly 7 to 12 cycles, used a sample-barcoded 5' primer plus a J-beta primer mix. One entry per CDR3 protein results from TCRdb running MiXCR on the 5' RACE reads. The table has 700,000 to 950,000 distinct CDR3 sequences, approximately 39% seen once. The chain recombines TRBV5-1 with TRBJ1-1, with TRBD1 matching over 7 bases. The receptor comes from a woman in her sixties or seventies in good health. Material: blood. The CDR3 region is CASSLGRDRFMNTEAFF. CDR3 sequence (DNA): TGCGCCAGCAGCTTGGGTCGGGACAGATTCATGAACACTGAAGCTTTCTTT.